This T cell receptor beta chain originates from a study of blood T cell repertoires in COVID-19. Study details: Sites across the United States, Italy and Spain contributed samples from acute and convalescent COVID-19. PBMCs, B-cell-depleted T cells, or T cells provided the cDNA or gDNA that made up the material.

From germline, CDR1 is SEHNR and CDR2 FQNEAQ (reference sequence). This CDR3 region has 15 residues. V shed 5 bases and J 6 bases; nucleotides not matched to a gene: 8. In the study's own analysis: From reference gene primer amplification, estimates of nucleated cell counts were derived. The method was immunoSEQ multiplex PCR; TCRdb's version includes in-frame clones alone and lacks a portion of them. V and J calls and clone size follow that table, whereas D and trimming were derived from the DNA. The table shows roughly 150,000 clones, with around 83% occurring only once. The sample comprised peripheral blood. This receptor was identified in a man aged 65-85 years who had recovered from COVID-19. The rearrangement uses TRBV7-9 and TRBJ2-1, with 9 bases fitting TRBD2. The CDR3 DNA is TGTGCCAGCAGCCTCCTGGGCGGGAGGGCCAATGAGCAGTTCTTC. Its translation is CASSLLGGRANEQFF.